Following are 23 T cell receptor beta chains from one sample sequenced in a study of CD8+CD57+ T cells in acquired aplastic anemia. TCR beta VDJ combinations and CDR3 sequences were profiled from genomic DNA. TCRdb fed the reads into MiXCR, producing one record per CDR3 protein. The repertoire has under 200,000 distinct CDR3 sequences, roughly 43% of them found once; the top ten carry approximately 2.9%. Sequenced patients had shown CD8+CD57+ cell expansion by flow cytometry. Sequencing input: sorted CD4+, CD8+, or CD8+CD57+ T cells (not recorded which) from PBMCs. These receptors were collected from a human donor with aplastic anemia.

The gene calls are TRBV20-1 and TRBJ1-1, with 9 bases that match TRBD1. Germline values: CDR1 DFQATT, CDR2 SNEGSKA (reference sequence). The CDR3 spans 13 residues. J gave up 1 base and V 6 bases, and 3 bases lay outside the gene matches. Written as DNA, the CDR3 is TGCAGTGCGTGGGACAGGGAGAACACTGAAGCTTTCTTT. Translating it yields CSAWDRENTEAFF.

This clonotype has at least ten counts. The chain combines TRBV2 with TRBJ1-2; TRBD1 aligns across 7 bases. The V and J ends lost 9 bases and 3 bases, in that order; junction bases with no gene match: 10. CDR3 length equals 14 residues. Germline V gives CDR1 SNHLY, CDR2 FYNNEI. The CDR3 sequence is CASDMTGTDYGYTF. In DNA, the CDR3 is TGTGCCAGTGATATGACCGGGACAGACTATGGCTACACCTTC.

V and J are TRBV2 and TRBJ1-2; TRBD1 agrees at 9 bases. V was clipped by 6 bases and J by 3 bases; unmatched bases: 5. Germline CDR1 reads SNHLY; CDR2 reads FYNNEI. This CDR3 is built from 14 residues. The CDR3 loop is CASRKGQGDYGYTF. CDR3 coding DNA: TGTGCCAGCAGAAAGGGACAGGGAGACTATGGCTACACCTTC. Full variable domain (missing parts from reference TRBV2 and TRBJ1-2): EPEVTQTPSHQVTQMGQEVILRCVPISNHLYFYWYRQILGQKVEFLVSFYNNEISEKSEIFDDQFSVERPDGSNFTLKIRSTKLEDSAMYFCASRKGQGDYGYTFGSGTRLTVV.

The chain has TRBV19 and TRBJ2-5; the match to TRBD1 covers 7 bases. With V trimmed by 7 bases and J by 5 bases, 10 bases remained unmatched. The CDR3 is made up of 14 amino acids. Germline CDR1 and CDR2: LNHDA and SQIVND (reference sequence). The CDR3 protein is CASNRGRTAETQYF. In DNA, the CDR3 is TGTGCCAGTAATAGGGGGCGCACGGCGGAGACCCAGTACTTC.

This clonotype was picked up many times. This CDR3 is CASSSEGQSNQPQHF. The CDR3 region has the DNA TGCGCCAGCAGCTCGGAGGGACAGAGCAATCAGCCCCAGCATTTT. The chain employs TRBV5-1 and TRBJ1-5, with 7 nucleotides matching TRBD1. This CDR3 is 15 amino acids long. Germline CDR1 is SGHRS and CDR2 is YFSETQ. V shed 3 bases and J 1 base; nucleotides not matched to a gene: 4.

This clonotype was seen a handful of times. The chain has TRBV28 and TRBJ1-2, with 9 nucleotides matching TRBD1. Germline V CDR1 and CDR2: MDHEN, SYDVKM. Trimming cost V 8 bases and J 2 bases; bases outside gene matches: 3. This CDR3 has 13 residues. The CDR3 reads CASGTGSNYGYTF. The CDR3, as DNA: TGTGCCAGCGGGACAGGGAGCAACTATGGCTACACCTTC.

There are many counts of this clonotype. One junction end disagrees with the germline gene, perhaps due to a read error. The chain is built from TRBV7-7 and TRBJ2-5; D call uncertain. Germline V CDR1 and CDR2: SSHAT, FNYEAQ (reference sequence). The CDR3 is made up of 12 amino acids. CDR3 coding DNA: TGTGCTAGCAGCCCGCTTTCAGAGACCCAGTACTTC. It encodes CASSPLSETQYF.

This clonotype came up a few times. The chain couples TRBV28 to TRBJ1-1; the D gene is possibly TRBD1 (6 bases). CDR1 is MDHEN and CDR2 is SYDVKM in the germline V gene. The CDR3 extends over 13 amino acids. With 3 bases removed from V and 1 base from J, the gap between germline ends came to 6 bases. Here the CDR3 DNA reads TGTGCCAGCAGTTTCAGGGGGAACACTGAAGCTTTCTTT. Its protein is CASSFRGNTEAFF.

The chain couples TRBV4-2 to TRBJ1-6; TRBD1 might be the D (5 bases). Germline V gene sequence: CDR1 LGHNA, CDR2 YNFKEQ. Trimming cost V 3 bases and J 10 bases, with 13 bases left between them. This CDR3 is built from 14 residues. The CDR3 reads CASSQGGTGSPLHF. CDR3 bases: TGTGCCAGCAGCCAGGGAGGGACGGGGTCACCCCTCCACTTT.

This clonotype occurred many times. CDR3 in amino acids: CASSGKTGRQTQYF. The CDR3 DNA reads as TGTGCCAGCAGTGGGAAGACAGGGCGGCAGACCCAGTACTTC. The chain carries TRBV6-1 and TRBJ2-5, with 7 bases matching TRBD1. The length of the CDR3 is 14 residues. J gave up 6 bases and V 4 bases, and 8 bases lay outside the gene matches. Germline values: CDR1 MNHNS, CDR2 SASEGT.

This clonotype was recorded at least ten times. The V and J genes are TRBV6-5 and TRBJ2-7; 7 nucleotides align to TRBD1. J lost 6 bases, V lost 7 bases, and 12 bases had no gene match. From germline, CDR1 is MNHEY and CDR2 SVGAGI. This CDR3 region has 14 residues. DNA of the CDR3: TGTGCCAGCACCAGGGACAGTGGGGGCGGCGAGCAGTACTTC. Translated: CASTRDSGGGEQYF.

At least ten counts were recorded for this clonotype. The V gene is TRBV9, the J gene TRBJ2-7; D may match TRBD1 or TRBD2 (5 bases each). The CDR3 length is 14 residues. Looked up from germline, CDR1 is SGDLS and CDR2 is YYNGEE. V lost 4 bases, J lost 3 bases, and 14 bases lay in between. CDR3 bases: TGTGCCAGCAGCACTCCCGGGACGGACTACGAGCAGTACTTC. It is translated as CASSTPGTDYEQYF.

This clonotype was found once. The chain combines TRBV7-9 with TRBJ1-2, with 9 bases lining up with TRBD1. The germline gives CDR1 SEHNR, CDR2 FQNEAQ (reference sequence). Losses at the gene ends were 5 bases for V and 6 bases for J; bases not matched to a gene: 4. This CDR3 has 13 residues. In DNA form, the CDR3 reads TGTGCCAGCAGCGGGGGGACAGGGAATGGCTACACCTTC. It specifies CASSGGTGNGYTF. The variable domain in full, with the rest retrieved from reference TRBV7-9 and TRBJ1-2, is DTGVSQNPRHKITKRGQNVTFRCDPISEHNRLYWYRQTLGQGPEFLTYFQNEAQLEKSRLLSDRFSAERPKGSFSTLEIQRTEQGDSAMYLCASSGGTGNGYTFGSGTRLTVV.

This clonotype was observed a handful of times. The chain recombines TRBV18 with TRBJ2-1; D is unresolved. Germline CDR1 and CDR2: KGHSH and LQKENI. The CDR3 sequence is 12 residues long. V lost 0 bases to trimming and J lost 7 bases, with 4 bases between them. In nucleotides, the CDR3 is TGTGCCAGCTCACCACCGATTAATGAGCAGTTCTTC. It yields the protein CASSPPINEQFF.

V is TRBV18 and J is TRBJ2-3, with 7 bases fitting TRBD1. The CDR3 is 15 residues long. V lost 5 bases and J lost 6; bases outside the gene matches: 11. CDR1 KGHSH and CDR2 LQKENI come from the germline V gene. The CDR3 DNA follows: TGTGCCAGCTCAGCAAGACAGGGATCGGCGGATACGCAGTATTTT. Its translation is CASSARQGSADTQYF. Drawing the rest from reference TRBV18 and TRBJ2-3, the complete variable domain is NAGVMQNPRHLVRRRGQEARLRCSPMKGHSHVYWYRQLPEEGLKFMVYLQKENIIDESGMPKERFSAEFPKEGPSILRIQQVVRGDSAAYFCASSARQGSADTQYFGPGTRLTVL.

The chain is built from TRBV2 and TRBJ2-2, with 8 bases matching TRBD2. V shed 10 bases, J shed 7 bases, and the junction held 14 bases outside the gene matches. This CDR3 has 15 amino acids. CDR1 and CDR2 (germline): SNHLY, FYNNEI. CDR3 DNA: TGTGCCATCACGGCGGGAGGAGCGGAGCACGGGGAGCTGTTTTTT. This translates into CAITAGGAEHGELFF. The full variable domain, rest sourced from reference TRBV2 and TRBJ2-2, is EPEVTQTPSHQVTQMGQEVILRCVPISNHLYFYWYRQILGQKVEFLVSFYNNEISEKSEIFDDQFSVERPDGSNFTLKIRSTKLEDSAMYFCAITAGGAEHGELFFGEGSRLTVL.

The chain employs TRBV15 and TRBJ1-2; 12 bases line up with TRBD1. The CDR3 consists of 16 residues. In germline, CDR1 is LNHNV, CDR2 YYDKDF (reference sequence). V gave up 8 bases and J gave up 4 bases; unmatched junction bases: 11. The CDR3 loop reads CATFGTGGDLIYGYTF. The CDR3 coding sequence is TGTGCCACCTTTGGGACAGGGGGCGATCTCATCTATGGCTACACCTTC.

The CDR3 protein is CASSYSSGGTEAFF. The CDR3 DNA reads as TGTGCCAGCAGTTACTCGAGTGGAGGCACTGAAGCTTTCTTT. The chain employs TRBV6-5 and TRBJ1-1; D ambiguous. The CDR3 totals 14 residues. Trimming took off 0 bases at V and 4 bases at J, with 9 bases between the two ends. Germline CDR1 MNHEY, CDR2 SVGAGI.

This clonotype was counted many times. This chain uses TRBV4-1 with TRBJ2-5; 7 bases match TRBD1. Germline CDR1 is MGHRA and CDR2 is YSYEKL. Germline trimming cut 5 bases from V and 5 bases from J; bases unmatched to any gene: 11. This CDR3 spans 15 amino acids. CDR3 protein: CASSIGDSSRETQYF. DNA for the CDR3: TGCGCCAGCAGCATTGGGGACAGCTCCCGGGAGACCCAGTACTTC.

This clonotype has at least ten counts. Here the CDR3 DNA reads TGTGCCAGCAGTTACTCGCTAGTGGGACTCACAGATACGCAGTATTTT. It yields the protein CASSYSLVGLTDTQYF. The chain employs TRBV6-5 and TRBJ2-3; a weak D match, TRBD2 (6 bases). The CDR3 contains 16 residues. The V and J ends lost 0 bases and 2 bases respectively, with 12 bases between them. The V gene's germline CDR1 is MNHEY and CDR2 SVGAGI.

The chain combines TRBV24-1 with TRBJ2-3; D perhaps matches TRBD1 (6 bases). There are 10 residues in the CDR3. The germline V gene has CDR1 KGHDR and CDR2 SFDVKD. V shed 8 bases and J shed 14 bases, with 13 bases lying between them. The CDR3 bases are TGTGCCACCACCGGACAGTTCGGGTATTTT. Amino acids: CATTGQFGYF.

Relative to its sample, this clonotype is medium-sized. This chain links TRBV7-9 with TRBJ1-2, with D uncertain. The CDR3 runs 11 residues. In germline, CDR1 is SEHNR, CDR2 FQNEAQ (reference sequence). V was cut by 6 bases and J by 5 bases, with 7 bases left in between. The CDR3 spells CASRGGYGYTF. CDR3 coding DNA: TGTGCCAGCAGGGGAGGTTATGGCTACACCTTC.

Notes on this clonotype: Relative to the germline gene, one junction end is altered; a read error may explain this. The chain employs TRBV5-1 and TRBJ1-2, with unresolved D. This CDR3 contains 14 residues. Germline values: CDR1 SGHRS, CDR2 YFSETQ. This CDR3 is CASSFEQRGLGYIF. The CDR3 DNA reads as TGCGCCAGCAGCTTCGAACAACGAGGACTTGGCTACATCTTC.